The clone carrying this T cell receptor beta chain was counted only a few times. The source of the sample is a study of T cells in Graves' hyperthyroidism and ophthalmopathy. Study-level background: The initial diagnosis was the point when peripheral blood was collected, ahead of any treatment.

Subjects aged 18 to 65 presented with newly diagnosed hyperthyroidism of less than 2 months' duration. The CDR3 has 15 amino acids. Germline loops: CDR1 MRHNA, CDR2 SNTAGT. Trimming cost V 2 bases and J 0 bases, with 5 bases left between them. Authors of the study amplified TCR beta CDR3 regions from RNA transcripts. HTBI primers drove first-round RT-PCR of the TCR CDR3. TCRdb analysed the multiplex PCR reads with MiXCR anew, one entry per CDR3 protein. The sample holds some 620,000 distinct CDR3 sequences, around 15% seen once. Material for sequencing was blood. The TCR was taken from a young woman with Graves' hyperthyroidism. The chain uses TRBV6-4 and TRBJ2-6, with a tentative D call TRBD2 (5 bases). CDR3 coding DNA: TGTGCCAGCAGTGACGGGAGCTCTGGGGCCAACGTCCTGACTTTC. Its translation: CASSDGSSGANVLTF.